A selection of T cell receptor beta chains follows, all from one sample in a study of blood T cell repertoires in COVID-19. Assay used: immunoSEQ multiplex PCR; TCRdb lists only in-frame clones, some missing. This table has roughly 300,000 clones, about nine tenths appearing once. Sequenced: peripheral blood. The receptors originated from a woman aged 25-40 years with COVID-19, enrolled during active disease. Both conserved end residues are part of each CDR3. D genes are given only for firm matches. Only part of the rows carry a size: once, few, many, or a class if the clone is expanded.

clone size: -; J gene: TRBJ2-1; D gene: -; V gene: TRBV7-9; CDR3 DNA: TGTGCCAGCAGCCCCACACGGACTGGCGATGAGCAGTTCTTC; CDR3 protein: CASSPTRTGDEQFF
clone size: -; J gene: TRBJ2-1; D gene: -; V gene: TRBV29-1; CDR3 DNA: TGCAGCGTTGCAGGGTTCAATGAGCAGTTCTTC; CDR3 protein: CSVAGFNEQFF
clone size: -; J gene: TRBJ1-1; D gene: TRBD1; V gene: TRBV3-1/TRBV3-2; CDR3 DNA: TGTGCCAGCAGCCAAGCGGACAGGGGGAAGAACACTGAAGCTTTCTTT; CDR3 protein: CASSQADRGKNTEAFF
clone size: -; J gene: TRBJ1-1; D gene: TRBD1; V gene: TRBV11-2; CDR3 DNA: TGTGCCAGCAGCGCGCGGGACAGGAACACTGAAGCTTTCTTT; CDR3 protein: CASSARDRNTEAFF
clone size: -; J gene: TRBJ1-1; D gene: -; V gene: TRBV18; CDR3 DNA: TGTGCCAGCTCACCGTCGGTACAGGTGAACACTGAAGCTTTCTTT; CDR3 protein: CASSPSVQVNTEAFF
clone size: -; J gene: TRBJ1-5; D gene: TRBD1; V gene: TRBV6-1; CDR3 DNA: TGTGCCAGCAGTGAACAGGGGGATAGCAATCAGCCCCAGCATTTT; CDR3 protein: CASSEQGDSNQPQHF
clone size: -; J gene: TRBJ1-2; D gene: -; V gene: TRBV7-9; CDR3 DNA: TGTGCCAGCAGCTTGGGTCGGGACTATGGCTACACCTTC; CDR3 protein: CASSLGRDYGYTF
clone size: once; J gene: TRBJ2-7; D gene: TRBD2; V gene: TRBV27; CDR3 DNA: TGTGCCAGCAGTCCTCGACTAGCGGGAGGGCCCTACGAGCAGTACTTC; CDR3 protein: CASSPRLAGGPYEQYF
clone size: -; J gene: TRBJ1-5; D gene: TRBD1; V gene: TRBV5-4; CDR3 DNA: TGTGCCAGCAGTACTGACAGGGGTTTAAGTCAGCCCCAGCATTTT; CDR3 protein: CASSTDRGLSQPQHF
clone size: -; J gene: TRBJ2-7; D gene: TRBD2; V gene: TRBV28; CDR3 DNA: TGTGCCAGCAGTTCCCACAAACTTCTAGCGGGAGCGCCCTACGAGCAGTACTTC; CDR3 protein: CASSSHKLLAGAPYEQYF
clone size: -; J gene: TRBJ2-2; D gene: TRBD1; V gene: TRBV19; CDR3 DNA: TGTGCCAGTAGTCCCCGGGACAGAAACACCGGGGAGCTGTTTTTT; CDR3 protein: CASSPRDRNTGELFF
clone size: -; J gene: TRBJ2-7; D gene: TRBD1; V gene: TRBV28; CDR3 DNA: TGTGCCAGCAGTGTTACAGGGGAATCCTACGAGCAGTACTTC; CDR3 protein: CASSVTGESYEQYF
clone size: -; J gene: TRBJ1-4; D gene: -; V gene: TRBV19; CDR3 DNA: TGTGCCAGTAATGAAGGAGGGGAGTTAGCTAATGAAAAACTGTTTTTT; CDR3 protein: CASNEGGELANEKLFF
clone size: -; J gene: TRBJ1-1; D gene: -; V gene: TRBV27; CDR3 DNA: TGTGCCAGCAGTTTATGGGGCGGGAACACTGAAGCTTTCTTT; CDR3 protein: CASSLWGGNTEAFF
clone size: -; J gene: TRBJ2-3; D gene: -; V gene: TRBV12-3/TRBV12-4; CDR3 DNA: TGTGCCAGCAGTTTAGGGGAGCGGGATACGCAGTATTTT; CDR3 protein: CASSLGERDTQYF
clone size: -; J gene: TRBJ2-7; D gene: TRBD1; V gene: TRBV7-8; CDR3 DNA: TGTGCCAGCAGCTTTCCGGGTTCCCGGCGACAGGGCCCGATCGGCGAGCAGTACTTC; CDR3 protein: CASSFPGSRRQGPIGEQYF
clone size: -; J gene: TRBJ2-7; D gene: TRBD1; V gene: TRBV5-1; CDR3 DNA: TGCGCCAGCAGGCCCGGGACAGGGGGCCACGAGCAGTACTTC; CDR3 protein: CASRPGTGGHEQYF
clone size: once; J gene: TRBJ1-2; D gene: -; V gene: TRBV10-3; CDR3 DNA: TGTGCCATCAGTGAGTCGAGGGCGTCTGGTGGCTACACCTTC; CDR3 protein: CAISESRASGGYTF
clone size: -; J gene: TRBJ2-1; D gene: TRBD2; V gene: TRBV30; CDR3 DNA: TGTGCCTGGAGAAGACTAGCGGCGTACAATGAGCAGTTCTTC; CDR3 protein: CAWRRLAAYNEQFF
clone size: -; J gene: TRBJ1-2; D gene: TRBD1; V gene: TRBV2; CDR3 DNA: TGTGCCAGCAGGCAAACACAGGGGGCGGTTGGCTACACCTTC; CDR3 protein: CASRQTQGAVGYTF
clone size: -; J gene: TRBJ1-1; D gene: -; V gene: TRBV14; CDR3 DNA: TGTGCCAGCAGCCAAGGATGGCAGGGGAAAGCTTTCTTT; CDR3 protein: CASSQGWQGKAFF
clone size: -; J gene: TRBJ1-2; D gene: -; V gene: TRBV7-9; CDR3 DNA: TGTGCCAGCAGCCAAACGCTAGGGGAGGCCTACTATGGCTACACCTTC; CDR3 protein: CASSQTLGEAYYGYTF
clone size: once; J gene: TRBJ2-1; D gene: TRBD2; V gene: TRBV3-1/TRBV3-2; CDR3 DNA: TGTGCCAGCAGCCAAGTGATCACTAGCGGGAAGTACAATGAGCAGTTCTTC; CDR3 protein: CASSQVITSGKYNEQFF
clone size: once; J gene: TRBJ1-6; D gene: TRBD1; V gene: TRBV2; CDR3 DNA: TGTGCCAGCAGTGTTGGGACAGGGGATTCACCCCTCCACTTT; CDR3 protein: CASSVGTGDSPLHF
clone size: -; J gene: TRBJ1-2; D gene: -; V gene: TRBV9; CDR3 DNA: TGTGCCAGCAGCGCCAGGGGAGATGGCTACACCTTC; CDR3 protein: CASSARGDGYTF
clone size: -; J gene: TRBJ2-1; D gene: TRBD1; V gene: TRBV6-1; CDR3 DNA: TGTGCCAGCAGTGAAACAGGGGGTTTGTCCTACAATGAGCAGTTCTTC; CDR3 protein: CASSETGGLSYNEQFF
clone size: -; J gene: TRBJ1-5; D gene: TRBD1; V gene: TRBV6-5; CDR3 DNA: TGTGCCAGCAGTTCGACAGGGCATGAACAGCCCCAGCATTTT; CDR3 protein: CASSSTGHEQPQHF
clone size: once; J gene: TRBJ2-7; D gene: -; V gene: TRBV4-2; CDR3 DNA: TGTGCCAGCAGCCAAGATCTGGCGGACTACGAGCAGTACTTC; CDR3 protein: CASSQDLADYEQYF
clone size: -; J gene: TRBJ1-1; D gene: TRBD1; V gene: TRBV10-3; CDR3 DNA: TGTGCCATCAGTGGAGGGGGCGCGGACACTGAAGCTTTCTTT; CDR3 protein: CAISGGGADTEAFF
clone size: once; J gene: TRBJ2-5; D gene: TRBD1; V gene: TRBV7-3; CDR3 DNA: TGTGCCAGCAGCTTAATGCCGGGACAGGGGGCTTCAGAGACCCAGTACTTC; CDR3 protein: CASSLMPGQGASETQYF
clone size: -; J gene: TRBJ2-1; D gene: -; V gene: TRBV7-3; CDR3 DNA: TGTGCCAGCAGCCCAGACAGAAATTACAATGAGCAGTTCTTC; CDR3 protein: CASSPDRNYNEQFF
clone size: -; J gene: TRBJ1-6; D gene: -; V gene: TRBV9; CDR3 DNA: TGTGCCAGCAGCGTAGATCGGAATTCACCCCTCCACTTT; CDR3 protein: CASSVDRNSPLHF
clone size: -; J gene: TRBJ2-2; D gene: -; V gene: TRBV28; CDR3 DNA: TGTGCCAGCAGTTTGTCTAGACCTGGCGTCGGGGAGCTGTTTTTT; CDR3 protein: CASSLSRPGVGELFF
clone size: once; J gene: TRBJ2-1; D gene: TRBD2; V gene: TRBV6-5; CDR3 DNA: TGTGCCAGCAGTTCGGGACTAGCGGAGTACAATGAGCAGTTCTTC; CDR3 protein: CASSSGLAEYNEQFF
clone size: -; J gene: TRBJ1-5; D gene: -; V gene: TRBV21-1; CDR3 DNA: TGTGCCAGCAGCAAATTAGGGGCAGTCCGACCCAATCAGCCCCAGCATTTT; CDR3 protein: CASSKLGAVRPNQPQHF
clone size: -; J gene: TRBJ2-3; D gene: -; V gene: TRBV28; CDR3 DNA: TGTGCCAGCAGTCCCTCCAGGGGTGATGTGAGTACGCAGTATTTT; CDR3 protein: CASSPSRGDVSTQYF
clone size: -; J gene: TRBJ2-1; D gene: TRBD1; V gene: TRBV28; CDR3 DNA: TGTGCCAGCAGTTTACCCGACAGGGGCAATGAGCAGTTCTTC; CDR3 protein: CASSLPDRGNEQFF
clone size: -; J gene: TRBJ2-7; D gene: TRBD1; V gene: TRBV30; CDR3 DNA: TGTGCCTGGAGTTCTCGGACAGGGTGGGGGTACGAGCAGTACTTC; CDR3 protein: CAWSSRTGWGYEQYF
clone size: -; J gene: TRBJ2-5; D gene: -; V gene: TRBV28; CDR3 DNA: TGTGCCAGCAGCTTCGACAGCGAGGAGACCCAGTACTTC; CDR3 protein: CASSFDSEETQYF
clone size: -; J gene: TRBJ1-1; D gene: -; V gene: TRBV30; CDR3 DNA: TGTGCCTGGAGTCAAGACAGAACGAACACTGAAGCTTTCTTT; CDR3 protein: CAWSQDRTNTEAFF
clone size: -; J gene: TRBJ2-1; D gene: TRBD2; V gene: TRBV28; CDR3 DNA: TGTGCCAGCAGTCCGATTGGGACTAGCAGAAAGGAGCAGTTCTTC; CDR3 protein: CASSPIGTSRKEQFF
clone size: -; J gene: TRBJ2-3; D gene: -; V gene: TRBV29-1; CDR3 DNA: TGCAGCGTCTTTGGCAGGGCTTCTTTAGATACGCAGTATTTT; CDR3 protein: CSVFGRASLDTQYF
clone size: -; J gene: TRBJ1-1; D gene: -; V gene: TRBV19; CDR3 DNA: TGTGCCAGTAGTATAGGACCGGAGACCACTGAAGCTTTCTTT; CDR3 protein: CASSIGPETTEAFF
clone size: -; J gene: TRBJ2-5; D gene: -; V gene: TRBV4-1; CDR3 DNA: TGCGCCAGCAGCCAACGACAGCAAGAGACCCAGTACTTC; CDR3 protein: CASSQRQQETQYF
clone size: -; J gene: TRBJ2-5; D gene: -; V gene: TRBV30; CDR3 DNA: TGTGCCTGGAATGTCGGGCGGGCGGAGGAGACCCAGTACTTC; CDR3 protein: CAWNVGRAEETQYF
clone size: few; J gene: TRBJ2-3; D gene: -; V gene: TRBV29-1; CDR3 DNA: TGCAGCGTTGGAGTTTCTAGCACAGATACGCAGTATTTT; CDR3 protein: CSVGVSSTDTQYF
clone size: -; J gene: TRBJ1-1; D gene: TRBD1; V gene: TRBV9; CDR3 DNA: TGTGCCAGCAGCGTAGGGGGAGACAGGGTCGAAGCTTTCTTT; CDR3 protein: CASSVGGDRVEAFF
clone size: -; J gene: TRBJ2-2; D gene: TRBD1; V gene: TRBV27; CDR3 DNA: TGTGCCAGCAGTACCTCCGGGACAGGGGTACGGTACACCGGGGAGCTGTTTTTT; CDR3 protein: CASSTSGTGVRYTGELFF
clone size: few; J gene: TRBJ1-2; D gene: -; V gene: TRBV28; CDR3 DNA: TGTGCCAGCAGTTTTGAACAGGGAACCTATGGCTACACCTTC; CDR3 protein: CASSFEQGTYGYTF
clone size: -; J gene: TRBJ2-3; D gene: TRBD1; V gene: TRBV29-1; CDR3 DNA: TGCAGCGTTGAAGATCGAAGACAGGGGACACCCTCCTCAGATACGCAGTATTTT; CDR3 protein: CSVEDRRQGTPSSDTQYF
clone size: -; J gene: TRBJ1-2; D gene: -; V gene: TRBV30; CDR3 DNA: TGTGCCTGGACCCGACCGTTGGAGGGAGTTAACTATGGCTACACCTTC; CDR3 protein: CAWTRPLEGVNYGYTF
clone size: -; J gene: TRBJ1-2; D gene: -; V gene: TRBV21-1; CDR3 DNA: TGTGCCAGCAGCAAACGGGGGGGGCTTCGTGGCTACACCTTC; CDR3 protein: CASSKRGGLRGYTF
clone size: -; J gene: TRBJ1-4; D gene: -; V gene: TRBV7-3; CDR3 DNA: TGTGCCAGCAGCTTAACGCTAGGTTCATTTGCAACTAATGAAAAACTGTTTTTT; CDR3 protein: CASSLTLGSFATNEKLFF
clone size: -; J gene: TRBJ1-1; D gene: TRBD1; V gene: TRBV3-1/TRBV3-2; CDR3 DNA: TGTGCCAGCAGCACTCAGGGGGTGACTGAAGCTTTCTTT; CDR3 protein: CASSTQGVTEAFF
clone size: once; J gene: TRBJ1-1; D gene: -; V gene: TRBV12-3/TRBV12-4; CDR3 DNA: TGTGCCAGCAGTCCCCCCGGGAGGACTGAAGCTTTCTTT; CDR3 protein: CASSPPGRTEAFF
clone size: -; J gene: TRBJ2-2; D gene: TRBD1; V gene: TRBV9; CDR3 DNA: TGTGCCAGCAGCGTGGGGACAGTTGGGACCGGGGAGCTGTTTTTT; CDR3 protein: CASSVGTVGTGELFF
clone size: -; J gene: TRBJ1-3; D gene: -; V gene: TRBV2; CDR3 DNA: TGTGCCAGCATTGGGAGTATGGTGGAAAATCTTGGAAACACCATATATTTT; CDR3 protein: CASIGSMVENLGNTIYF
clone size: -; J gene: TRBJ2-6; D gene: TRBD2; V gene: TRBV10-3; CDR3 DNA: TGTGCCATCGGTAGAGATGGGACTAGCGGGAGAGGGGCCAACGTCCTGACTTTC; CDR3 protein: CAIGRDGTSGRGANVLTF
clone size: -; J gene: TRBJ2-1; D gene: -; V gene: TRBV10-3; CDR3 DNA: TGTGCCATCAGTGATTTGGGGGGAGGCGAATACAATGAGCAGTTCTTC; CDR3 protein: CAISDLGGGEYNEQFF
clone size: -; J gene: TRBJ1-5; D gene: -; V gene: TRBV5-5; CDR3 DNA: TGTGCCAGCAGCTTCGATCAAGGGGCATACCCCCAGCATTTT; CDR3 protein: CASSFDQGAYPQHF